This entry describes one T cell receptor (beta chain). The antigen it recognizes is unknown. Per-nucleotide qualities are absent, and no much larger clonotype sits a single base away. This record belongs to a study of blood T cell repertoires in COVID-19 (TCRdb year 2020). Looking at the study overall: The collaborator samples originated in the United States, Italy and Spain and spanned the acute and convalescent phases of COVID-19. HLA class I and class II types, where available, came from metadata supplied by the sample provider rather than from assay-based typing. Sample metadata almost always included a de-identified subject ID, COVID-19 status, age in years and sex. The prospective study material was composed of cDNA or gDNA derived from T cells, B-cell-depleted T cells, or PBMCs. The samples were drawn from two sources: the first 160 participants of the ongoing ImmuneRACE study, and 1,000 to 1,500 subjects contributed by 6 global collaborators. The repertoires were released in a freely available public database intended as a resource for research on the immune response to SARS-CoV-2. The dataset comprised deeply sampled blood TCRbeta repertoires from subjects exposed to, actively infected with, or recovered from COVID-19. The paper as a whole reports these results and caveats: The amount of clinical and demographic metadata varied by source and participant and was provided uncurated.

TCRbeta CDR3 regions were amplified from genomic DNA by means of the immunoSEQ Assay, a bias-controlled multiplex PCR. As for the original processing: The number of nucleated cells in each sample was estimated from the amplification of reference gene primers within the assay. To quantify the absolute abundance of each unique TCRbeta CDR3 rearrangement, sequence reads were collapsed and filtered. For each sample, productive Simpson clonality was calculated as the square root of Simpson's diversity index over productive rearrangements. Drawn from immuneACCESS, this table holds only the in-frame rearrangements with V and J called that TCRdb kept. Clones are partly lost; checked studies trace under half to an unresolved V gene and leave the rest unexplained. V and J calls and clone size are given by that table; D and trimming were obtained from the DNA. The table for this sample lists about 60,000 clones; roughly four fifths of them were counted only once. In total, the top ten clones hold approximately 7.7% of the sample.

Whole blood was collected in K2EDTA tubes by collaborating institutions according to the institutions' own protocols. For TCRbeta analysis, collaborators shipped samples in one of three forms: frozen whole blood, isolated PBMCs, or DNA extracted from either of those sample types. As encoded in the germline V gene (reference sequence), CDR1 is MNHEY while CDR2 is SMNVEV. The germline V and J ends show losses of 2 bases and 3 bases respectively, and no gene match explains 3 bases of the junction. The CDR3 contains 14 residues, cysteine and phenylalanine counted. Only the CDR3 DNA is retained, 42 bases long and in frame from the first base.

Here the chain combines TRBV27 and TRBJ2-7; TRBD1 matches 8 bases in the middle. The sequenced material came from peripheral blood. The receptor was isolated from an elderly woman with acute or convalescent COVID-19. The CDR3 region has the sequence CASSLQQGVYEQYF. The nucleotide sequence is TGTGCCAGCAGTTTACAACAGGGGGTCTACGAGCAGTACTTC.